The clone carrying this T cell receptor (beta chain) appeared a single time. Patients had resection in Japan or China between about 2014 and 2018. Two lung cancer pathologists independently confirmed each histologic diagnosis. After pathologic assessment, macro-dissection selected premalignant or tumor cells for extraction. The data originate from a study of immune evolution from preneoplasia to lung adenocarcinoma. Study context: HLA loss of heterozygosity: 7% AIS, around 16% MIA, over 30% ADC, none AAH.

The germline CDR1 and CDR2 sequences are SGHTA and FQGNSA. V was clipped by 5 bases and J by 3 bases; unmatched bases: 13. This CDR3 has 17 amino acids. Sequenced by immunoSEQ multiplex PCR; TCRdb stores in-frame clones only, minus some. The sample gives some 9,500 clones, 60% to 80% of which show up once; roughly 13% is in the top ten. The TCR comes from a person aged 80 or over with lung adenocarcinoma. The chain has TRBV7-2 and TRBJ2-7; 10 nucleotides match TRBD1. Sequencing input: FFPE lung adenocarcinoma in situ tissue. The CDR3 protein is CASSLQPVRTGGYEQYF. The CDR3 DNA follows: TGTGCCAGCAGCCTACAACCGGTGAGGACAGGGGGCTACGAGCAGTACTTC.